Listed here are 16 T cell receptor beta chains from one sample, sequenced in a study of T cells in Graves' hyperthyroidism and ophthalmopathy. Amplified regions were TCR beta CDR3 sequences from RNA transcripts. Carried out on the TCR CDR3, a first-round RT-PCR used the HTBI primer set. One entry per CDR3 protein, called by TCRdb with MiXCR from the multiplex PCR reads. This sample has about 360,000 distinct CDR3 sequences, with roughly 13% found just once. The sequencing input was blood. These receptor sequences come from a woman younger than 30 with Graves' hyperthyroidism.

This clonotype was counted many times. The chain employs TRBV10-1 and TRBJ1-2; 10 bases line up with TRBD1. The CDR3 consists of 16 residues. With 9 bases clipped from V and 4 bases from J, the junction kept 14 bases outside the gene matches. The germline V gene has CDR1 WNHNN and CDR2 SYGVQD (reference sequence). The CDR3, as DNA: TGCGCCAGAAAGGGACAGGGGAGTCCTCTGTGCTATGGCTACACCTTC. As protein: CARKGQGSPLCYGYTF.

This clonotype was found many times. The CDR3 DNA reads as TGCGCCAGCAGCTCCCACCAGCTCAACACTGAAGCTTTCTTT. Its protein product is CASSSHQLNTEAFF. J is TRBJ1-1 and V is TRBV5-1; D is unresolved. The length of the CDR3 is 14 residues. The V gene lost 3 bases and the J gene lost 2 bases, with 11 bases spanning the gap. CDR1 and CDR2 (germline): SGHRS, YFSETQ.

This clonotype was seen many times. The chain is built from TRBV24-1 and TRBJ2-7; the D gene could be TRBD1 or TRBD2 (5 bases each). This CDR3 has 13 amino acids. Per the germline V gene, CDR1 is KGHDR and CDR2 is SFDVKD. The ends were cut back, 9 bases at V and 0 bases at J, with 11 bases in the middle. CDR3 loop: CATGGGTSYEQYF. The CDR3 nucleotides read TGTGCCACCGGAGGTGGGACCTCCTACGAGCAGTACTTC.

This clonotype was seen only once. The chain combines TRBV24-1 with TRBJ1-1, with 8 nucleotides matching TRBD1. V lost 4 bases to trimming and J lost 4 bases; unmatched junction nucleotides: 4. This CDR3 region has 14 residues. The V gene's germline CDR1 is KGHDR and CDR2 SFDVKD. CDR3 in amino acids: CATSDPTGGTEAFF. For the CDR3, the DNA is TGTGCCACCAGTGACCCTACAGGGGGCACTGAAGCTTTCTTT.

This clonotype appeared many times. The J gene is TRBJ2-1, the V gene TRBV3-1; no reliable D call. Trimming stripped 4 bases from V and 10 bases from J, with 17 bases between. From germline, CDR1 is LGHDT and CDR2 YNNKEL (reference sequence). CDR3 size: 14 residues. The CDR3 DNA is TGTGCCAGCAGCCTAGCATCCTCGAATCGAGAGCAGTTCTTC. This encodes CASSLASSNREQFF.

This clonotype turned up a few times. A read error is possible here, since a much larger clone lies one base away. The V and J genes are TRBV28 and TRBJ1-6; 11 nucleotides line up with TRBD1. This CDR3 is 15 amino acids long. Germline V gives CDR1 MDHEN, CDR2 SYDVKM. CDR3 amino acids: CASNHPGQGGSPFHF. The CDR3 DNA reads TGTGCCAGCAACCACCCGGGACAGGGGGGTTCACCCTTCCACTTT.

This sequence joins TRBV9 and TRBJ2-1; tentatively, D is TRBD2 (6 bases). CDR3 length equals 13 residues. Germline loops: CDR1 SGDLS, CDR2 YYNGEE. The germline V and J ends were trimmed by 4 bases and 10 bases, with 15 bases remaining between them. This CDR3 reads CASSPYSGDEQFF. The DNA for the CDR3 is TGTGCCAGCAGCCCCTATAGCGGAGACGAGCAGTTCTTC.

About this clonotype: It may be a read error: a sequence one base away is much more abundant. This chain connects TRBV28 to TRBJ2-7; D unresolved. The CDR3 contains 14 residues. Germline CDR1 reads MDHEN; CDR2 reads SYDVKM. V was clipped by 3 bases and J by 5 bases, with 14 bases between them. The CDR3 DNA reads TGTGCCAGCAGTTTCCCCCAAGGGCGTCACGAGCAGTACTTC. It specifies CASSFPQGRHEQYF. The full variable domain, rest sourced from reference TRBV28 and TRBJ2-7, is DVKVTQSSRYLVKRTGEKVFLECVQDMDHENMFWYRQDPGLGLRLIYFSYDVKMKEKGDIPEGYSVSREKKERFSLILESASTNQTSMYLCASSFPQGRHEQYFGPGTRLTVT.

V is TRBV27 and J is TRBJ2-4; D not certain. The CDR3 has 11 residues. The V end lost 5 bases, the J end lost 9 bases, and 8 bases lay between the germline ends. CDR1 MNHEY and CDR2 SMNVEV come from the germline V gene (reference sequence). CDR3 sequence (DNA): TGTGCCAGCAGTGAATCACGCATTCAGTACTTC. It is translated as CASSESRIQYF.

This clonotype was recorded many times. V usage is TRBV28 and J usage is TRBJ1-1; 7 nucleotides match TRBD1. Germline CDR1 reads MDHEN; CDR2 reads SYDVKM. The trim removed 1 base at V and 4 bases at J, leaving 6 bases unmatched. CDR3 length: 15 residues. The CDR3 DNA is TGTGCCAGCAGTTTATCTGCAGGGGGACGCACTGAAGCTTTCTTT. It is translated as CASSLSAGGRTEAFF. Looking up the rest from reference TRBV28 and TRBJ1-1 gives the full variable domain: DVKVTQSSRYLVKRTGEKVFLECVQDMDHENMFWYRQDPGLGLRLIYFSYDVKMKEKGDIPEGYSVSREKKERFSLILESASTNQTSMYLCASSLSAGGRTEAFFGQGTRLTVV.

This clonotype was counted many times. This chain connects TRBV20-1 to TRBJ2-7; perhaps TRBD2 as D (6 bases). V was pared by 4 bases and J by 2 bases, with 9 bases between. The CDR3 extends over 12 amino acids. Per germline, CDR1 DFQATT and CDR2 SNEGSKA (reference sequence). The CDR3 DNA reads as TGCAGTGCTAACAAGCGGGCCTACGAGCAGTACTTC. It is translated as CSANKRAYEQYF.

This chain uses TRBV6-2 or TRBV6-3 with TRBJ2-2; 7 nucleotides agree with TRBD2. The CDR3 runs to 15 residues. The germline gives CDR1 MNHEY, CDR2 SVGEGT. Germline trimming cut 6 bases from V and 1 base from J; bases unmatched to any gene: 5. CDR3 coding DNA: TGTGCCAGCAGGGGAGGGCGGGGGAACACCGGGGAGCTGTTTTTT. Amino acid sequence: CASRGGRGNTGELFF.

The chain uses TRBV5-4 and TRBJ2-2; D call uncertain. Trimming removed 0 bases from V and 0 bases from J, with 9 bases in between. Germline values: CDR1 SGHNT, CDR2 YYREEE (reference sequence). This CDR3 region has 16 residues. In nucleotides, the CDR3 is TGTGCCAGCAGCTTGGCCTGGCAAACGAACACCGGGGAGCTGTTTTTT. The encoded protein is CASSLAWQTNTGELFF.

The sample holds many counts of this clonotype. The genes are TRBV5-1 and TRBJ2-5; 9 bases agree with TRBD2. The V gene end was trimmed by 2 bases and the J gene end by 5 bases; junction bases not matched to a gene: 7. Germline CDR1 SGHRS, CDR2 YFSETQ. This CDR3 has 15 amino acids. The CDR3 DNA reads TGCGCCAGCAGCTTCGGGACTAGCTCGGTGGAGACCCAGTACTTC. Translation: CASSFGTSSVETQYF.

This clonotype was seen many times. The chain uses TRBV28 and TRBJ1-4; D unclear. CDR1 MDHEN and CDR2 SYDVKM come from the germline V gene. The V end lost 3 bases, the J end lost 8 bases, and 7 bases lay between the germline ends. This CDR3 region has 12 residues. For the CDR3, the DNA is TGTGCCAGCAGTTTTCAACCAGAAAAACTGTTTTTT. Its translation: CASSFQPEKLFF.

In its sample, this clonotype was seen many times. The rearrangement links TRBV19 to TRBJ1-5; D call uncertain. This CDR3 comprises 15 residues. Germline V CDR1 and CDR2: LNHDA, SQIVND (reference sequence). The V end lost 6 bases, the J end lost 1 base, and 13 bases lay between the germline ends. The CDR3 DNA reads TGTGCCAGTAGAAGGGTGGTATTGAGCAATCAGCCCCAGCATTTT. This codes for CASRRVVLSNQPQHF.